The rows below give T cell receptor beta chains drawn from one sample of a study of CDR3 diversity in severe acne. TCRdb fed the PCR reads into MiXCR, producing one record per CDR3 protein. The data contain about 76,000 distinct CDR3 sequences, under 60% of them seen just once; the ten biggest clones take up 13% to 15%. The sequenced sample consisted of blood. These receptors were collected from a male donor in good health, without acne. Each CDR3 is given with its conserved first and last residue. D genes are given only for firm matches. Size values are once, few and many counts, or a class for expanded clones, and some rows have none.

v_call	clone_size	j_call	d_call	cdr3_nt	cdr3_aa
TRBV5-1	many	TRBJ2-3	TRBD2	TGCGCCAGCAGGGAGGCTAGCGGGGCTACAGATACGCAGTATTTT	CASREASGATDTQYF
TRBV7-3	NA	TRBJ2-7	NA	TGTGCCAGCAGCCTCCCAGGCGAGCGGTACTTC	CASSLPGERYF
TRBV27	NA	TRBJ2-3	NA	TGTGCCAGCAGTGTCCAGCCTCGTACAGATGCGCAGTATTTT	CASSVQPRTDAQYF
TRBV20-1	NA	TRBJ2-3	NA	TGCAGCCCGGGGGCCTACGATGAGCAGTATTTT	CSPGAYDEQYF
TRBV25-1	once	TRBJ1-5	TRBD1	TGTGCCTGGAGTGACAGGGGGCGGAATCAGCCCCAGCATTTT	CAWSDRGRNQPQHF
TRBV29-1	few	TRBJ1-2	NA	TGCAGCGCCGACCCCCTCAACAACTATGGCTACACCTTC	CSADPLNNYGYTF
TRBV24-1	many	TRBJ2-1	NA	TGTGCCACCAGTGTTGCTGGCGGAGAGAGCTCCTACAATGAGCAGTTCTTC	CATSVAGGESSYNEQFF
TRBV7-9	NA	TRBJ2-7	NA	TGTGCCAGCAGCAGGGGAGGTAGCGGTTACGAGCAGTACTTC	CASSRGGSGYEQYF
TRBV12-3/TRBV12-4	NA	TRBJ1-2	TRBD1	TGTGCCACAAGACAGGGGGGTGGCTACACCTTC	CATRQGGGYTF
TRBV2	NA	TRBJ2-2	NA	TGTGCCAGCAGGTACACAGAACCAAACACCGGGGAGCTGTTTTTT	CASRYTEPNTGELFF
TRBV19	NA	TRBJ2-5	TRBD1	TGTGCCTCCAGTAGTATCGTCGACAGGGGGCTGGGTGAGACCCAGTACTTC	CASSSIVDRGLGETQYF
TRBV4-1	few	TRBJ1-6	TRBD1	TGCGCCAGCAGGCTGAGGACAGGGGATTCACCCCTCCACTTT	CASRLRTGDSPLHF
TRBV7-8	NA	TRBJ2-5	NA	TGTGCCAGCAGCCTGGCGGGACGGAGGGGAGAGACCCAGTACTTC	CASSLAGRRGETQYF
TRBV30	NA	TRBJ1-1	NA	TGTGCCTGGTCGGTGAACACTGAAGCTTTCTTT	CAWSVNTEAFF
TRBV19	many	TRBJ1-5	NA	TGTGCCAGTAGTATAATGGCTCAGCCCCAGCATTTT	CASSIMAQPQHF
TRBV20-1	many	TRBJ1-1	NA	TGCAGTGCCTCACGGGGGGTCACTGAAGCTTTCTTT	CSASRGVTEAFF
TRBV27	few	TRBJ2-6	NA	TGTGCCAGCAGTACCTCCTCTGGGGCCAACGTCCTGACTTTC	CASSTSSGANVLTF
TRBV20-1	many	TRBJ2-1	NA	TGCAGTGCTAGAGGACTTACAGGGACGGGGGACAATGAGCAGTTCTTC	CSARGLTGTGDNEQFF
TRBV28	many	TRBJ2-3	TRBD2	TGTGCCAGCAGTTCGTCGGCGGCTAGCGGGAGCACAGATACGCAGTATTTT	CASSSSAASGSTDTQYF
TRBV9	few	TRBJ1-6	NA	TGTGCCAGCAGCGTAGCCCAGGCTAATTCACCCCTCCACTTT	CASSVAQANSPLHF
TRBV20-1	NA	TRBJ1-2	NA	TGCAGTGCTAACAAGGGGGACGGGGGAAACTATGGCTACACCTTC	CSANKGDGGNYGYTF
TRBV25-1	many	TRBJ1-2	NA	TGTGCCAGCAGAGATCCCCGTGGCCTCTATGGCTACACCTTC	CASRDPRGLYGYTF
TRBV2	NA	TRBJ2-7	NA	TGTGCCAGCAGTTACTCCCCGACAGCCTACGAGCAGTACTACGAGCAGTACTTC	CASSYSPTAYEQYYEQYF